The rows below give T cell receptor beta chains drawn from one sample of a study of PD-L1 blockade in urothelial cancer. The method was immunoSEQ multiplex PCR; TCRdb's version includes in-frame clones alone and lacks a portion of them. This table holds under 40,000 clones, about 89% found once. The sequencing used PBMCs, collected around atezolizumab (anti-PD-L1) treatment. Receptors were obtained from a man aged 45-65 years with urothelial cancer. Both conserved end residues are part of each CDR3. A D gene is named only where the DNA matches it firmly. Size values are once, few and many counts, or a class for expanded clones, and some rows have none.

clone size	D gene	V gene	J gene	CDR3 DNA	CDR3 protein
.	TRBD1	TRBV7-2	TRBJ2-7	TGTGCCAGCAGCCTGGACAGGGAGCAGTACTTC	CASSLDREQYF
.	.	TRBV9	TRBJ2-7	TGTGCCAGCAGCCCAAGACAGCTGACCTACGAGCAGTACTTC	CASSPRQLTYEQYF
.	TRBD2	TRBV5-4	TRBJ2-3	TGTGCCAGCAGCCTTGGACTAGCGGGGGGGCTGGGCACAGATACGCAGTATTTT	CASSLGLAGGLGTDTQYF
.	TRBD2	TRBV5-1	TRBJ2-7	TGCGCCAGCAGCATGACTAGCGGGCTGGGGAAAACCTACGAGCAGTACTTC	CASSMTSGLGKTYEQYF
.	.	TRBV11-2	TRBJ2-7	TGTGCCAGCAGCACACAGGGGCCGCGCGGGAACGAGCAGTACTTC	CASSTQGPRGNEQYF
.	.	TRBV20-1	TRBJ2-5	TGCAGTGCCGTCCGTTCCGAGACCCAGTACTTC	CSAVRSETQYF
once	TRBD1	TRBV6-6	TRBJ1-2	TGTGCCAGCAGTTTCCCCGGGACAGAGTATGGCTACACCTTC	CASSFPGTEYGYTF
.	TRBD1	TRBV10-1	TRBJ1-1	TGCGCCAGCAAACTTGGGACAGACACTGAAGCTTTCTTT	CASKLGTDTEAFF
.	.	TRBV29-1	TRBJ1-3	TGCAGCGTTCAGGGAGGGAAAGGCTCTGGAAACACCATATATTTT	CSVQGGKGSGNTIYF
.	.	TRBV28	TRBJ1-5	TGTGCCAGCAGTACCCCGAGTCGCAATCAGCCCCAGCATTTT	CASSTPSRNQPQHF
once	.	TRBV5-1	TRBJ2-1	TGCGCCAGCAGCTTGGGACTCAGAGAGCAGTTCTTC	CASSLGLREQFF
.	.	TRBV7-9	TRBJ2-7	TGTGCCAGCAGCTTAGCGAAGGGCCAGGGAAGCCGGGACGAGCAGTACTTC	CASSLAKGQGSRDEQYF
.	TRBD1	TRBV10-2	TRBJ1-2	TGCGCCAGCAGTCCGACCGGGACAGCAAACTATGGCTACACCTTC	CASSPTGTANYGYTF
.	.	TRBV30	TRBJ2-7	TGTGCCTGGAGTACCTCCGAGTCAAGCTCCTACGAGCAGTACTTC	CAWSTSESSSYEQYF
.	.	TRBV7-9	TRBJ2-6	TGTGCCAGCAGCTTAGCTTGGGGCGCCGGGGCCAACGTCCTGACTTTC	CASSLAWGAGANVLTF
once	.	TRBV6-5	TRBJ1-2	TGTGCCAGCAGTCCTCAGGGCCGTTCCAACTATGGCTACACCTTC	CASSPQGRSNYGYTF
.	.	TRBV30	TRBJ2-3	TGTGCCTGGGCCGCGAGATTCTGGCGGGGAGATACGCAGTATTTT	CAWAARFWRGDTQYF
once	TRBD1	TRBV7-9	TRBJ2-7	TGTGCCAGCAGCTTTAGGACAGGGGGACGCGACGAGCAGTACTTC	CASSFRTGGRDEQYF
.	TRBD2	TRBV9	TRBJ2-7	TGTGCCAGCAGCGCAACTAGCGGGAGTATGCACGAGCAGTACTTC	CASSATSGSMHEQYF
once	.	TRBV15	TRBJ1-4	TGTGCCACCAGCAGAGATCTGAGCAGGGTTGGTGAAAAACTGTTTTTT	CATSRDLSRVGEKLFF
.	TRBD1	TRBV5-1	TRBJ2-3	TGCGCCAGCAGCCGCGACAGGGGGTCAGATACGCAGTATTTT	CASSRDRGSDTQYF
.	TRBD2	TRBV7-9	TRBJ2-3	TGTGCCAGCAGCTTAGGAGGCCTAGCGGGAGTATATTTT	CASSLGGLAGVYF
.	TRBD2	TRBV5-1	TRBJ2-1	TGCGCCAGCAGCCAAGCGGGAGGTTCTTACAATGAGCAGTTCTTC	CASSQAGGSYNEQFF
.	TRBD2	TRBV6-4	TRBJ2-4	TGTGCCAGCAGTGACTCGGACAGGGATCGACGAAGGCCTAGCGGGAGGGAGTCCAAAAACATTCAGTACTTC	CASSDSDRDRRRPSGRESKNIQYF
.	TRBD2	TRBV7-2	TRBJ2-2	TGTGCCAGCAGCCCGATTCACGGGGGGGCGTCGACCGGGGAGCTGTTTTTT	CASSPIHGGASTGELFF
.	.	TRBV6-6	TRBJ2-7	TGTGCCAGCAGTCGAGGATACGAGCAGTACTTC	CASSRGYEQYF
.	.	TRBV18	TRBJ1-3	TGTGCCAGCTCAGAGGGAAGCTCTGGAAACACCATATATTTT	CASSEGSSGNTIYF